This TCR beta chain was obtained from a study of T cells after posttransplantation cyclophosphamide. Whole-study results and caveats: After PTCy, TRB diversity resembled that of CNI/methotrexate controls.

Sequencing used immunoSEQ multiplex PCR; TCRdb keeps in-frame clones, though not all of them. The sample has about 46,000 clones, roughly 92% seen once. This related bone marrow graft donor gave peripheral blood on the day of marrow donation. A remark on this clone: Antigen unknown.

This CDR3 comprises 16 residues. V lost 4 bases and J lost 3; bases outside the gene matches: 9. Germline CDR1 is SGHNT and CDR2 is YENEEA. This chain connects TRBV11-3 to TRBJ1-1, with TRBD1 matching over 9 bases. Source material: PBMCs. The sequence was collected from a woman in her 50s in good health and a related stem cell transplant donor. CDR3 bases: TGTGCCAGCAGCTCGACCTCCCGGACAGGGGACACTGAAGCTTTCTTT. Its protein product is CASSSTSRTGDTEAFF.